A selection of T cell receptor beta chains follows, all from one sample in a study of shared T cell receptors in the human thymus. Only in-frame clones appear in the TCRdb table, and some are missing; sequencing was by immunoSEQ multiplex PCR. In the table there are hundreds of thousands of clones, around 87% of which are singletons. The sample also formed part of further work on human thymus T cells.

Sample: thymocytes. The receptors stem from a boy younger than two with a congenital heart defect. Each CDR3 is given with its conserved first and last residue. The D gene is left open where the match is weak. Some rows have no size entry. The others give once, few or many, or a class for an expanded clone.

TRBV11-3	13	NA	TRBJ2-7	TRBD1	CASSVRQGSEQYF	TGTGCCAGCAGCGTCCGACAGGGCTCGGAGCAGTACTTC
TRBV7-6	16	once	TRBJ2-7	TRBD2	CASSLVYGGRASEQYF	TGTGCCAGCAGCTTAGTTTATGGCGGGAGGGCTAGTGAGCAGTACTTC
TRBV14	18	NA	TRBJ2-1	TRBD2	CASSQGTWFSGSTHEQFF	TGTGCCAGCAGCCAAGGAACGTGGTTTAGCGGGAGTACCCATGAGCAGTTCTTC
TRBV6-1	20	NA	TRBJ1-5	TRBD1	CASSDRGRDRAFYSNQPQHF	TGTGCCAGCAGTGATAGGGGACGGGACAGGGCATTTTATAGCAATCAGCCCCAGCATTTT
TRBV11-2	12	NA	TRBJ1-5	NA	CASSLEAGPQHF	TGTGCCAGCAGCTTAGAAGCAGGGCCCCAGCATTTT
TRBV28	16	NA	TRBJ1-1	NA	CASTKTSWEFDTEAFF	TGTGCCAGCACCAAAACCTCTTGGGAGTTCGACACTGAAGCTTTCTTT
TRBV4-3	14	NA	TRBJ1-4	NA	CASSQVGGFGKLFF	TGCGCCAGCAGCCAAGTTGGAGGGTTCGGAAAACTGTTTTTT
TRBV11-2	13	few	TRBJ1-2	NA	CASSFGGQYGYTF	TGTGCCAGCAGCTTCGGGGGGCAGTATGGCTACACCTTC
TRBV10-1	12	NA	TRBJ2-1	NA	CASSGLKNEQFF	TGCGCCAGCAGCGGACTGAAAAATGAGCAGTTCTTC
TRBV19	18	NA	TRBJ2-3	TRBD2	CASRPGRDPTIGTDTQYF	TGTGCCAGTAGACCTGGGAGGGATCCCACTATAGGGACAGATACGCAGTATTTT
TRBV5-1	14	few	TRBJ1-3	NA	CASSSQGSGNTIYF	TGCGCCAGCAGCTCCCAGGGTTCTGGAAACACCATATATTTT
TRBV6-4	14	few	TRBJ2-1	NA	CASSDSRGGGEQFF	TGTGCCAGCAGTGACTCGAGAGGGGGAGGGGAGCAGTTCTTC
TRBV27	13	NA	TRBJ2-3	NA	CASSSDNTDTQYF	TGTGCCAGCAGTTCCGACAACACAGATACGCAGTATTTT
TRBV4-3	14	NA	TRBJ2-7	TRBD1	CASSPETGRYEQYF	TGCGCCAGCAGCCCCGAGACAGGGCGCTACGAGCAGTACTTC
TRBV5-4	13	NA	TRBJ1-2	NA	CASSPDSIYGYTF	TGTGCCAGCAGCCCCGACAGCATCTATGGCTACACCTTC
TRBV6-5	11	NA	TRBJ1-1	TRBD1	CASSWGTVAFF	TGTGCCAGCAGTTGGGGGACAGTCGCTTTCTTT
TRBV29-1	15	few	TRBJ1-4	NA	CSVAYRAGVDEKLFF	TGCAGCGTTGCCTACAGGGCAGGCGTGGATGAAAAACTGTTTTTT
TRBV7-9	15	NA	TRBJ1-2	NA	CASSKTTGTTKIHTF	TGTGCCAGCAGCAAAACAACCGGGACAACGAAGATTCACACCTTC
TRBV10-2	15	once	TRBJ1-5	TRBD1	CASSPGQRSNQPQHF	TGCGCCAGCAGCCCGGGACAGAGGAGCAATCAGCCCCAGCATTTT
TRBV6-1	16	NA	TRBJ1-1	NA	CASSEEAGQLGTEAFF	TGTGCCAGCAGTGAAGAAGCCGGACAGCTGGGGACTGAAGCTTTCTTT
TRBV5-4	15	NA	TRBJ1-1	NA	CASSFGGCPVTEAFF	TGTGCCAGCAGCTTCGGCGGATGTCCGGTCACTGAAGCTTTCTTT
TRBV4-1	15	NA	TRBJ1-4	TRBD1	CASSQTRGPDEKLFF	TGCGCCAGCAGCCAAACCAGGGGGCCGGATGAAAAACTGTTTTTT
TRBV6-5	15	NA	TRBJ2-7	NA	CASSYSPSELHEQYF	TGTGCCAGCAGTTACTCGCCTAGTGAGCTGCACGAGCAGTACTTC
TRBV5-6	15	NA	TRBJ2-7	TRBD1	CASSFWTGRIYEQYF	TGTGCCAGCAGCTTTTGGACAGGGAGGATCTACGAGCAGTACTTC